The next 13 T cell receptor beta chains were all read from a single sample in a study of cytomegalovirus exposure and HLA in healthy donors. Primers for the PCR totalled 60 Vbeta and 13 Jbeta. Profiled with immunoSEQ multiplex PCR; TCRdb holds only in-frame clones, not every one. The table lists some 140,000 clones, approximately 87% of them singletons. Sample: PBMCs. These receptors originate from a man in his forties or fifties in good health and CMV-seronegative.

This clone has only one observation. V usage is TRBV27 and J usage is TRBJ2-7, with 9 bases matching TRBD1. This CDR3 is 15 amino acids long. The germline gives CDR1 MNHEY, CDR2 SMNVEV (reference sequence). V lost 4 bases and J lost 3; bases outside the gene matches: 7. In nucleotides, the CDR3 is TGTGCCAGCAGTTCCCGACCGGGACAGGGCTACGAGCAGTACTTC. Residues: CASSSRPGQGYEQYF.

The V call is TRBV13, the J call TRBJ2-3, with 8 positions matching TRBD2. The V segment lost 2 bases and the J segment 1 base; nucleotides outside the gene matches: 8. The CDR3 sequence is 17 residues long. The V gene's germline CDR1 is PRHDT and CDR2 FYEKMQ (reference sequence). The CDR3 DNA follows: TGTGCCAGCAGCTTATTCGGGAGGGCGAGCGGCACAGATACGCAGTATTTT. Its translation: CASSLFGRASGTDTQYF.

J is TRBJ2-3 and V is TRBV10-3; 12 bases fit TRBD2. The V gene end was trimmed by 10 bases and the J gene end by 4 bases; junction bases not matched to a gene: 12. The CDR3 has 16 residues. Germline V CDR1 and CDR2: ENHRY, SYGVKD. The CDR3 reads CATLAGGPISPDTQYF. DNA of the CDR3: TGTGCCACCCTAGCGGGAGGGCCGATAAGTCCAGATACGCAGTATTTT.

This clone was seen only a few times. Germline and junction disagree at one end, which may indicate a read error. V and J are TRBV5-8 and TRBJ2-1, with D possibly being TRBD2 (6 bases). Germline values: CDR1 SGHTS, CDR2 YDEGEE. This CDR3 region has 14 residues. CDR3 sequence reads: CASTRTTSSNEQFF. The CDR3 coding sequence is TGTGCCAGCACTCGGACTACGTCCTCCAATGAGCAGTTCTTC.

This chain links TRBV7-8 with TRBJ2-2, with 7 nucleotides matching TRBD2. CDR1 SGHVS and CDR2 FQNEAQ come from the germline V gene. V shed 7 bases, J shed 6 bases, and the junction held 8 bases outside the gene matches. CDR3 length: 14 amino acids. The CDR3 nucleotides read TGTGCCAGCACCAAGGATGGGAGGGCCGGGGAGCTGTTTTTT. This encodes CASTKDGRAGELFF.

The J gene is TRBJ2-7, the V gene TRBV14; no reliable D call. The germline V gene encodes CDR1 SGHDN and CDR2 FVKESK. CDR3 size: 15 residues. With 4 bases removed from V and 2 bases from J, the gap between germline ends came to 15 bases. The DNA for the CDR3 is TGTGCCAGCAGCCCAAAAAACTCGAACCCCTACGAGCAGTACTTC. It encodes CASSPKNSNPYEQYF.

The chain recombines TRBV27 with TRBJ2-7; TRBD2 matches at 11 bases. V dropped 6 bases and J dropped 2; count of bases not matched to a gene: 9. CDR1 is MNHEY and CDR2 is SMNVEV in the germline V gene (reference sequence). This CDR3 spans 16 amino acids. CDR3 sequence (DNA): TGTGCCAGCAGCCCTTCCGGGGGACTAGCGGCCTACGAGCAGTACTTC. Translation gives CASSPSGGLAAYEQYF.

J is TRBJ2-5 and V is TRBV13, with D perhaps matching TRBD2 (6 bases). The CDR3 runs to 14 residues. Trimming removed 5 bases at V and 1 base at J, with 11 bases between. The V gene's germline CDR1 is PRHDT and CDR2 FYEKMQ (reference sequence). CDR3 sequence (DNA): TGTGCCAGCAGCAACCGGGACTTCCAAGAGACCCAGTACTTC. Its translation is CASSNRDFQETQYF.

This clone appeared a single time. V and J are TRBV10-3 and TRBJ2-5; tentatively, D is TRBD1 (5 bases). Trimming took 4 bases from V and 1 from J, leaving 10 bases between them. CDR1 ENHRY and CDR2 SYGVKD come from the germline V gene. The CDR3 consists of 14 residues. The CDR3, as DNA: TGTGCCATCAGTGTTGGGGCTACCCAAGAGACCCAGTACTTC. Translating it yields CAISVGATQETQYF.

J is TRBJ2-5 and V is TRBV27; TRBD1 matches 8 bases. The V segment lost 5 bases and the J segment 2 bases; nucleotides outside the gene matches: 10. The CDR3 is made up of 16 amino acids. Germline V lookup: CDR1 MNHEY, CDR2 SMNVEV (reference sequence). For the CDR3, the DNA is TGTGCCAGCAGTATTTGGACAGGGACTCTTCAAGAGACCCAGTACTTC. Protein sequence: CASSIWTGTLQETQYF.

This clone appeared once. V is TRBV15 and J is TRBJ2-7, with a tentative D call TRBD1 (6 bases). V shed 5 bases and J shed 4 bases, with 21 bases lying between them. The CDR3 loop spans 16 amino acids. Germline V CDR1 and CDR2: LNHNV, YYDKDF (reference sequence). Written as DNA, the CDR3 is TGTGCCACCAGCGGGCGGACAGTGTCGGGGCTTTACGAGCAGTACTTC. Translated, it gives CATSGRTVSGLYEQYF.

To note about this clone: Germline and junction disagree at one end, which may indicate a read error. The chain joins TRBV7-7 to TRBJ2-3, with TRBD1 matching over 7 bases. Germline V gene sequence: CDR1 SSHAT, CDR2 FNYEAQ (reference sequence). The CDR3 consists of 14 residues. CDR3 DNA: TGTGCTAGCAGCCCGACAGGGAGCACAGATACGCAGTATTTT. Translating gives CASSPTGSTDTQYF.

This clone came up once. This rearrangement joins TRBV2 to TRBJ2-5; maybe TRBD1 (5 bases). With the DNA end fitting TRBJ2-7 better, the J assignment may be wrong. Germline V gene data show CDR1 as SNHLY and CDR2 as FYNNEI. The CDR3 is made up of 16 amino acids. The CDR3 is CASSVITGKSSYEQYF. CDR3 nucleotide sequence: TGTGCCAGCAGCGTAATAACAGGAAAGAGCTCCTACGAGCAGTACTTC.